Described below is a single T cell receptor (beta chain) sequence and its context. Its antigen is currently unknown. The data originate from a study of graft-versus-host responses after intestinal transplantation. Background on the study: Once they had received anti-thymocyte globulin induction, all recipients took tacrolimus and steroids for around 3 years.

Study-wide results and caveats: Maximum circulating GvH clone levels tracked with early post-transplant HvG decreases. Detected in recipient marrow were GvH clones, some of which were first observed in ileum or blood. Within allografts, high graft-versus-host to host-versus-graft clonal ratios were seen among patients with graft-donor T cell macrochimerism.

From germline, CDR1 is GTSNPN and CDR2 SVGIG (reference sequence). This CDR3 region has 13 residues. The V and J ends lost 5 bases and 0 bases, in that order; junction bases with no gene match: 3. Sequenced by immunoSEQ multiplex PCR; TCRdb stores in-frame clones only, minus some. The table lists tens of thousands of clones, about 95% of them singletons. This specimen was unstimulated CD8+ T cells sorted from spleen or lymph node cells, taken before transplant. V gene TRBV30 combines with J gene TRBJ2-7; TRBD1 agrees at 8 bases. This clonotype originated in a human donor who was the organ donor for an intestinal transplant. The CDR3 coding sequence is TGTGCCTGGGGGACAGGTGACTCCTACGAGCAGTACTTC. Its protein product is CAWGTGDSYEQYF.